In this sample, the clone carrying this T cell receptor (beta chain) turned up a few times. Its antigen is not identified. 5'RACE with constant-segment primers built TCRalpha and TCRbeta cDNA libraries with UMIs. TCRdb passed the 5' RACE reads through MiXCR, listing each CDR3 protein once. The sample records about 350,000 distinct CDR3 sequences, under 25% being singletons. The sample originates from a study of T-cell memory formation after mild COVID-19. Study at large: The two donors had largely donor-specific TCR clusters. Findings and caveats of the study: While clones contracting from day 15 to 85 were balanced between CD4 and CD8, later expanders leaned CD4+.

CDR1 and CDR2 (germline): LGHNA, YSLEER. V lost 0 bases, J lost 4 bases, and 7 bases lay in between. The CDR3 runs to 13 residues. The rearrangement uses TRBV4-3 and TRBJ2-7; D possibly corresponds to TRBD2 (6 bases). This sequence was found in a man in his late teens or twenties who had mild COVID-19 (a few samples of this study predate the infection). Cell type and time point are not known. Sequenced input: PBMCs or a T cell subset sorted from them (not recorded which). CDR3 nucleotides: TGCGCCAGCAGCCAAGACGGGGGTTACGAGCAGTACTTC. Amino acids: CASSQDGGYEQYF.